Listed here are 7 T cell receptor beta chains from one sample, sequenced in a study of PD-1 blockade in classical Hodgkin lymphoma. Indicated time point: cycle 4 day 1 (C4D1), after 6 weeks of nivolumab. Brentuximab vedotin exposure varied among the patients, all of whom had relapsed after autologous stem cell transplantation. TCRdb's copy holds only in-frame clones and misses some; the assay was immunoSEQ multiplex PCR. This table holds under 40,000 clones, about 80% found once. This sample comprised peripheral blood mononuclear cells (PBMCs), obtained before the fourth cycle of nivolumab. These receptor sequences come from a human donor with classical Hodgkin lymphoma.

The chain uses TRBV20-1 and TRBJ1-2; D possibly corresponds to TRBD1 (6 bases). Germline V CDR1 and CDR2: DFQATT, SNEGSKA (reference sequence). V was clipped by 7 bases and J by 8 bases, with 14 bases between them. The CDR3 is 11 residues long. This chain's CDR3 is CSGPVGGGYTF. Here the CDR3 DNA reads TGCAGTGGACCAGTGGGGGGCGGCTACACCTTC.

The chain is built from TRBV30 and TRBJ2-2; D is uncertain. Germline assignment: CDR1 GTSNPN and CDR2 SVGIG (reference sequence). The CDR3 runs to 12 residues. Trimming pared 7 bases from V and 6 bases from J, leaving 12 bases between. This CDR3 is CAFHPRPGELFF. DNA for the CDR3: TGTGCCTTCCATCCCAGGCCCGGGGAGCTGTTTTTT.

This clone showed up just once. V gene TRBV19 combines with J gene TRBJ2-7; 7 bases are a match to TRBD1. Germline V lookup: CDR1 LNHDA, CDR2 SQIVND (reference sequence). This CDR3 comprises 14 residues. Trimming cost V 3 bases and J 2 bases; bases outside gene matches: 4. The CDR3 loop reads CASSIQGVTYEQYF. CDR3 bases: TGTGCCAGTAGTATCCAGGGGGTGACCTACGAGCAGTACTTC.

The J gene is TRBJ2-7, the V gene TRBV6-5; D might be TRBD1 or TRBD2, each matching 7 bases. CDR3 size: 15 residues. Germline V CDR1 and CDR2: MNHEY, SVGAGI. V lost 8 bases and J 6 bases, leaving 23 bases between the germline ends. CDR3 loop: CASGPGGRERAEQYF. The CDR3 DNA sequence: TGTGCCAGCGGCCCAGGGGGGAGGGAGCGGGCCGAGCAGTACTTC.

The genes are TRBV10-2 and TRBJ2-1; no reliable D call. Germline V gene lookup returns CDR1 WSHSY and CDR2 SAAADI. The length of the CDR3 is 12 residues. Between the trimmed V and J ends, which lost 6 bases and 8 bases, there was a span of 11 bases. Written as DNA, the CDR3 is TGCGCCAGCAGCGACCCAAGGGATGAGCAGTTCTTC. This gives the protein CASSDPRDEQFF.

The J gene is TRBJ2-2, the V gene TRBV6-5; D is unresolved. CDR1 and CDR2 (germline): MNHEY, SVGAGI. V shed 4 bases and J shed 0 bases, with 9 bases lying between them. The CDR3 has 15 residues. In nucleotides, the CDR3 is TGTGCCAGCAGTTCAACTACGTCGAACACCGGGGAGCTGTTTTTT. Its translation: CASSSTTSNTGELFF.

The V and J genes are TRBV14 and TRBJ2-3; no definite D call. V was clipped by 2 bases and J by 2 bases, with 11 bases between them. CDR3 length: 15 residues. Germline CDR1 reads SGHDN; CDR2 reads FVKESK. CDR3 nucleotide sequence: TGTGCCAGCAGCCAATCCGGGCCCCACACAGATACGCAGTATTTT. Amino acids: CASSQSGPHTDTQYF.